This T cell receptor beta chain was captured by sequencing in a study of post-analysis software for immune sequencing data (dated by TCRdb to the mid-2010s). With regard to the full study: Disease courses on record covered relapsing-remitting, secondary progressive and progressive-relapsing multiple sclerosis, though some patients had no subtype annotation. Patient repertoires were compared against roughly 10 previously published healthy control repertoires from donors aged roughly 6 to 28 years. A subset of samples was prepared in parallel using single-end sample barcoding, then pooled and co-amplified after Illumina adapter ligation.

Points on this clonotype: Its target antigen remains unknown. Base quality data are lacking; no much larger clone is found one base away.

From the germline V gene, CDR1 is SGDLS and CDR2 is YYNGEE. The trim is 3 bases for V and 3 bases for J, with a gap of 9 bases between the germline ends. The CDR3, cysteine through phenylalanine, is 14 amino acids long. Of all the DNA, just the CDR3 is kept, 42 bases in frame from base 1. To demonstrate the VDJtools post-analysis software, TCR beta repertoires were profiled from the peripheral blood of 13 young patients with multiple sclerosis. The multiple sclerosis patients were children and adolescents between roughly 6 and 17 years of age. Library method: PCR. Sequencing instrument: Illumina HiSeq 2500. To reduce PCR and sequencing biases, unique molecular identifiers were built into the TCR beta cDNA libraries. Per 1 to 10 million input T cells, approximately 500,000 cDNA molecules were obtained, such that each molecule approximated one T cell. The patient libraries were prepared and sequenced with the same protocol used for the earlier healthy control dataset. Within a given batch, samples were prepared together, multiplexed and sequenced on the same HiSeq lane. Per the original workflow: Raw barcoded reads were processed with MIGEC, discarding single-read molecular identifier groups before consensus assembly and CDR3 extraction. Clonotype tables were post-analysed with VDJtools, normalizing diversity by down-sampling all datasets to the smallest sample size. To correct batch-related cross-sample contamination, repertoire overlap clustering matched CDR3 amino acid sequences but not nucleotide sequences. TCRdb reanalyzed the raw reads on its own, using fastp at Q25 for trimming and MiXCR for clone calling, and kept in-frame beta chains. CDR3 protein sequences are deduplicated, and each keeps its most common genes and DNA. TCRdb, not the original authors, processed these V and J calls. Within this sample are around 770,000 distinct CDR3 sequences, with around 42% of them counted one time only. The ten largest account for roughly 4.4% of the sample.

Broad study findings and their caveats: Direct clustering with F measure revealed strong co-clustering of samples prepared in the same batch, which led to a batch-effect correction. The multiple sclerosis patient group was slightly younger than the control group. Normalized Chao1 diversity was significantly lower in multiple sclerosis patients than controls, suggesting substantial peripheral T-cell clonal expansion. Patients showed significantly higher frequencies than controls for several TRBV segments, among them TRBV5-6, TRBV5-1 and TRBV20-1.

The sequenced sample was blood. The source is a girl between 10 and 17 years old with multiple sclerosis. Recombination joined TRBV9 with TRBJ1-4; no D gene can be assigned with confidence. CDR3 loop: CASSGGPPNEKLFF. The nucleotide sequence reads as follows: TGTGCCAGCAGCGGAGGGCCGCCTAATGAAAAACTGTTTTTT.